The 14 T cell receptor beta chains below were found in one sample sequenced in a study of patients and donors after allogeneic stem cell transplantation. TCRdb itself ran the RT-PCR reads through MiXCR, one entry per CDR3 protein. The sample comprises 150,000 or so distinct CDR3 sequences, about 24% of which are singletons, and around 26% rests with the top ten. Sequenced material: blood, either unsorted or a sorted T cell fraction (not recorded which). These receptors originate from a human donor who was either an allogeneic HSCT recipient or a stem cell or donor lymphocyte infusion donor (not recorded which). It is not recorded whose cells these are; they may come from a transplant donor.

The chain employs TRBV18 and TRBJ1-5, with a possible D match to TRBD1 (5 bases). The CDR3 spans 13 residues. The germline V and J ends were trimmed by 3 bases and 5 bases, with 8 bases remaining between them. Germline V lookup: CDR1 KGHSH, CDR2 LQKENI. The CDR3 nucleotides are TGTGCCAGCTCACCCCAAGGGGATCAGCCCCAGCATTTT. Its translation: CASSPQGDQPQHF. Full variable domain (rest looked up from reference TRBV18 and TRBJ1-5): NAGVMQNPRHLVRRRGQEARLRCSPMKGHSHVYWYRQLPEEGLKFMVYLQKENIIDESGMPKERFSAEFPKEGPSILRIQQVVRGDSAAYFCASSPQGDQPQHFGDGTRLSIL.

The table lists this clonotype with a few counts. This chain joins TRBV13 and TRBJ1-4; 7 bases agree with TRBD1. There are 14 residues in the CDR3. Germline V gene sequence: CDR1 PRHDT, CDR2 FYEKMQ (reference sequence). The J segment lost 3 bases and the V segment lost 5 bases, leaving 3 bases of the junction unmatched. This chain's CDR3 is CASSTGAPNEKLFF. As DNA, the CDR3 is TGTGCCAGCAGCACAGGGGCCCCTAATGAAAAACTGTTTTTT.

V gene TRBV7-9 combines with J gene TRBJ2-2; D not resolved. The V gene's germline CDR1 is SEHNR and CDR2 FQNEAQ (reference sequence). The CDR3 has 14 residues. V was pared by 1 base and J by 2 bases, with 5 bases between. The CDR3 reads CASSLVPNTGELFF. In DNA, the CDR3 is TGTGCCAGCAGCTTAGTTCCCAACACCGGGGAGCTGTTTTTT.

The V call is TRBV20-1, the J call TRBJ1-4; D not resolved. Trimming removed 4 bases at V and 5 bases at J, with 11 bases between. Germline V gene data show CDR1 as DFQATT and CDR2 as SNEGSKA (reference sequence). This CDR3 spans 13 amino acids. CDR3: CSAIYSENEKLFF. In nucleotides, the CDR3 is TGCAGTGCTATTTACAGTGAGAATGAAAAACTGTTTTTT.

The V gene is TRBV5-1, the J gene TRBJ2-4; D may match TRBD1 or TRBD2 (5 bases each). This CDR3 has 16 residues. Germline values: CDR1 SGHRS, CDR2 YFSETQ. V shed 3 bases and J shed 3 bases, with 16 bases lying between them. DNA for the CDR3: TGCGCCAGCAGCTCGGGGAACCAGGGCCGCAAAAACATTCAGTACTTC. This encodes CASSSGNQGRKNIQYF.

V and J are TRBV2 and TRBJ2-7, with 7 bases that match TRBD1. V was clipped by 4 bases and J by 3 bases; unmatched bases: 9. This CDR3 has 15 residues. The germline CDR1 and CDR2 sequences are SNHLY and FYNNEI. CDR3 nucleotides: TGTGCCAGCAGTGGCGACAGGGCCTTCAACTACGAGCAGTACTTC. Encoded protein: CASSGDRAFNYEQYF.

The rearrangement uses TRBV20-1 and TRBJ2-3; D is uncertain. In germline, CDR1 is DFQATT, CDR2 SNEGSKA (reference sequence). Trimming took 6 bases from V and 2 from J, leaving 15 bases between them. The CDR3 sequence is 14 residues long. CDR3 bases: TGCAGTGCCCGCGGCGGCGGATACACAGATACGCAGTATTTT. It encodes CSARGGGYTDTQYF.

The chain employs TRBV20-1 and TRBJ1-5, with 9 bases lining up with TRBD1. This CDR3 has 16 amino acids. Trimming took 3 bases from V and 0 from J; bases not matched to a gene: 6. The germline V gene encodes CDR1 DFQATT and CDR2 SNEGSKA (reference sequence). CDR3 in amino acids: CSARSGTGNSNQPQHF. CDR3 sequence (DNA): TGCAGTGCTAGGTCCGGGACAGGGAATAGCAATCAGCCCCAGCATTTT.

This clonotype appeared a few times. The rearrangement links TRBV20-1 to TRBJ2-2; tentatively, D is TRBD2 (6 bases). From germline, CDR1 is DFQATT and CDR2 SNEGSKA (reference sequence). The CDR3 consists of 15 residues. V lost 0 bases to trimming and J lost 2 bases, with 10 bases between them. CDR3 residues: CSARDGGDNTGELFF. CDR3 coding DNA: TGCAGTGCTAGAGATGGCGGGGATAACACCGGGGAGCTGTTTTTT.

The chain employs TRBV9 and TRBJ2-7; the D is unclear. V was pared by 0 bases and J by 5 bases, with 9 bases between. Germline values: CDR1 SGDLS, CDR2 YYNGEE. The CDR3 totals 13 residues. The chain's CDR3 is CASSVALNDEQYF. The DNA for the CDR3 is TGTGCCAGCAGCGTAGCGCTGAATGACGAGCAGTACTTC.

The CDR3 DNA reads as TGCGCCAGCAGCTTGTGGTCGGGGAACACTGAAGCTTTCTTT. Its translation is CASSLWSGNTEAFF. This chain links TRBV5-1 with TRBJ1-1, with D hard to call. The length of the CDR3 is 14 residues. CDR1 is SGHRS and CDR2 is YFSETQ in the germline V gene. V lost 1 base, J lost 1 base, and 8 bases lay in between.

The chain joins TRBV20-1 to TRBJ1-3, with 8 bases matching TRBD1. The CDR3 is 14 residues long. Germline trimming cut 3 bases from V and 5 bases from J; bases unmatched to any gene: 6. Germline CDR1 DFQATT, CDR2 SNEGSKA (reference sequence). The CDR3 nucleotides are TGCAGTGCTAGGGGGACAGGCATAAGAAACACCATATATTTT. It translates to CSARGTGIRNTIYF.

The table lists this clonotype with a count of one. CDR3: CASSSDRGIDEQYF. CDR3 sequence (DNA): TGTGCCAGCAGCTCGGACAGGGGCATAGACGAGCAGTACTTC. The J gene is TRBJ2-7, the V gene TRBV13; TRBD1 matches at 9 bases. Germline V CDR1 and CDR2: PRHDT, FYEKMQ (reference sequence). CDR3 length: 14 amino acids. Germline trimming cut 4 bases from V and 5 bases from J; bases unmatched to any gene: 6.

This clonotype was observed a handful of times. This chain connects TRBV2 to TRBJ2-5, with TRBD2 matching over 8 bases. V gave up 8 bases and J gave up 0 bases; unmatched junction bases: 11. This CDR3 spans 16 amino acids. Germline V gene sequence: CDR1 SNHLY, CDR2 FYNNEI. For the CDR3, the DNA is TGTGCCAGCGCGGGTCAGCGGGGGAGGTACCAAGAGACCCAGTACTTC. Translation: CASAGQRGRYQETQYF.